The 5 T cell receptor beta chains below all came from one sample that was sequenced in a study of PD-1 blockade in mismatch repair-deficient tumors. Assay: immunoSEQ multiplex PCR; the TCRdb copy retains only in-frame clones and omits some. The sample contains roughly 120,000 clones, about nine tenths of which appear only once. The sequenced sample was peripheral blood, obtained approximately 69 weeks after starting pembrolizumab. Source of these receptors: an adult with mismatch repair-deficient cancer.

The rearrangement uses TRBV7-9 and TRBJ1-1; tentative D call: TRBD1 (6 bases). This CDR3 is 13 amino acids long. Germline CDR1 reads SEHNR; CDR2 reads FQNEAQ (reference sequence). V lost 5 bases and J lost 5, with 12 bases in between. The CDR3 loop reads CASSPGGATEAFF. The DNA for the CDR3 is TGTGCCAGCAGCCCCGGGGGGGCGACTGAAGCTTTCTTT.

In its sample, this clone was seen once. The chain combines TRBV27 with TRBJ2-2, with D tentatively TRBD1 (6 bases). CDR3 length: 16 residues. The V gene lost 5 bases and the J gene lost 0 bases, with 13 bases spanning the gap. Germline V CDR1 and CDR2: MNHEY, SMNVEV (reference sequence). The CDR3 coding sequence is TGTGCCAGCAGTCTTACAGGGCTCGCGAACACCGGGGAGCTGTTTTTT. Its protein is CASSLTGLANTGELFF.

V is TRBV27 and J is TRBJ1-2; weak D call: TRBD1 (5 bases). This CDR3 is 14 amino acids long. V gave up 3 bases and J gave up 2 bases, with 10 bases separating them. Germline V gives CDR1 MNHEY, CDR2 SMNVEV (reference sequence). The CDR3 spells CASSLVGGNYGYTF. CDR3 nucleotide sequence: TGTGCCAGCAGTTTGGTGGGGGGAAACTATGGCTACACCTTC.

This sequence joins TRBV14 and TRBJ2-1, with TRBD1 matching over 10 bases. The germline V gene encodes CDR1 SGHDN and CDR2 FVKESK. This CDR3 is built from 20 residues. Trimming removed 4 bases from V and 0 bases from J; junction bases left unmatched: 15. For the CDR3, the DNA is TGTGCCAGCAGCCCCCCGGCGGGACAGGGGCCCCGGATCTCCTACAATGAGCAGTTCTTC. It is translated as CASSPPAGQGPRISYNEQFF.

In its sample, this clone was seen once. The chain has TRBV6-5 and TRBJ2-3; 7 positions match TRBD1. Unmatched junction bases numbered 5, after V lost 5 bases and J lost 6 bases. The germline CDR1 and CDR2 sequences are MNHEY and SVGAGI. The CDR3 has 13 amino acids. This CDR3 reads CASSRQGEDTQYF. In DNA form, the CDR3 reads TGTGCCAGCAGTCGCCAGGGGGAGGATACGCAGTATTTT.